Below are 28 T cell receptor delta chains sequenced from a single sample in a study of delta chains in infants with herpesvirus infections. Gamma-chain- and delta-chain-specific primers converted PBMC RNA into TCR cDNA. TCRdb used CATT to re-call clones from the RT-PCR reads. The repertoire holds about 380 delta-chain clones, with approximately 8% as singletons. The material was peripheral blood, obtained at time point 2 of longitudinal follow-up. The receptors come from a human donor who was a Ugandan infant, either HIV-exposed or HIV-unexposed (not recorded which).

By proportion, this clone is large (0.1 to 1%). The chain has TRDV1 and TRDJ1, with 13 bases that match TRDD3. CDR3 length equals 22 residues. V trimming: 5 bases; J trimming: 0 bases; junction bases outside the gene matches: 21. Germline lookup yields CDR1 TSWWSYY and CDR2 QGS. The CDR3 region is CALGMPEYELGDTPAYTDKLIF. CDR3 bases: TGTGCTCTTGGGATGCCAGAATACGAACTGGGGGATACGCCCGCGTACACCGATAAACTCATCTTT.

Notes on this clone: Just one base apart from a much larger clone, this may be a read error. The CDR3 sequence is CALGEVFLPGGYTDKLIF. The CDR3 nucleotides read TGTGCTCTTGGGGAGGTTTTCCTACCTGGGGGATACACCGATAAACTCATCTTT. The chain recombines TRDV1 with TRDJ1; TRDD3 aligns across 9 bases. V shed 3 bases, J shed 0 bases, and the junction held 11 bases outside the gene matches. Germline assignment: CDR1 TSWWSYY and CDR2 QGS. The CDR3 is made up of 18 amino acids.

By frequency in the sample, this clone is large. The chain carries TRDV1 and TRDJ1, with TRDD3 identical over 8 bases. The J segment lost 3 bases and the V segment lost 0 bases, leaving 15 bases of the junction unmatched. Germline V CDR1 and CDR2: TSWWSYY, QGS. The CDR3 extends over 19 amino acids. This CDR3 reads CALGELRGWGIVGADKLIF. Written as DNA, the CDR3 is TGTGCTCTTGGGGAACTCCGAGGATGGGGGATCGTAGGGGCCGATAAACTCATCTTT.

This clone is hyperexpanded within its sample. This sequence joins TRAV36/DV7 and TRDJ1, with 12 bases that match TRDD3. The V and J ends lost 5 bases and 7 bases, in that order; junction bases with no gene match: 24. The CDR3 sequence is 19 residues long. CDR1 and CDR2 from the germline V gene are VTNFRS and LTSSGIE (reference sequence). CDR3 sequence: CAVPFLDWGIQAKQVKLIF. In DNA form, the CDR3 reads TGTGCTGTACCGTTTCTGGACTGGGGGATACAGGCCAAACAAGTTAAACTCATCTTT.

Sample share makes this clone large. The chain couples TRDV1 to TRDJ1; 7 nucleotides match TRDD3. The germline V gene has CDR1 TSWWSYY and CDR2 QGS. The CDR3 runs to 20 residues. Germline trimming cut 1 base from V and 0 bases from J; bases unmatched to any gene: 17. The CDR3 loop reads CALGERWSWGHEGYTDKLIF. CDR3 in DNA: TGTGCTCTTGGGGAACGGTGGTCCTGGGGGCACGAAGGCTACACCGATAAACTCATCTTT.

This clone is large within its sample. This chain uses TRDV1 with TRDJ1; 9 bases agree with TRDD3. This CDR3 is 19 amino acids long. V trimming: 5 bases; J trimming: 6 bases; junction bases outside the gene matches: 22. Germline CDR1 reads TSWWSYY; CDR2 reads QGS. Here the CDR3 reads CALGFRFLVLGDPHHKLIF. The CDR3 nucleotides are TGTGCTCTTGGGTTCAGATTCCTCGTACTGGGGGACCCACACCATAAACTCATCTTT.

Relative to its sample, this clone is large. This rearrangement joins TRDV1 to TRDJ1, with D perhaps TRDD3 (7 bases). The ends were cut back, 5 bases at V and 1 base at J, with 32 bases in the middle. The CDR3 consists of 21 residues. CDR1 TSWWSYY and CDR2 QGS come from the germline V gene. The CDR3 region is CALGLGRLPLVLGRGTDKLIF. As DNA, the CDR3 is TGTGCTCTTGGGCTCGGTCGCCTTCCCCTAGTACTGGGGAGGGGCACCGATAAACTCATCTTT.

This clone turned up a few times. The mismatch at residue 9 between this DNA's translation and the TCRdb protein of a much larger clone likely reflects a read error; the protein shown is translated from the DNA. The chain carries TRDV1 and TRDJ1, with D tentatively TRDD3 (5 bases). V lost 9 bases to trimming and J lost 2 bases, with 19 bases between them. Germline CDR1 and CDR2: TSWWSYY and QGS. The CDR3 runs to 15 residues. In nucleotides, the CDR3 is TGTGCTCTGACAAGGTATTCCGGGATGACCGATAAACTCATCTTT. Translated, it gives CALTRYSGMTDKLIF.

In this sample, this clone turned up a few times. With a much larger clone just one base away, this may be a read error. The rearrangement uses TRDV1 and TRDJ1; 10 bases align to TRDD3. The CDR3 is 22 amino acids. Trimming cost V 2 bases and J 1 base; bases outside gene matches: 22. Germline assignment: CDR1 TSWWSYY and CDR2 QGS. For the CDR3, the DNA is TGTGCTCTTGGGGAAGTATCCGACAGCTTCCTACCTCGGGGGATACGCACCGATAAACTCATCTTT. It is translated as CALGEVSDSFLPRGIRTDKLIF.

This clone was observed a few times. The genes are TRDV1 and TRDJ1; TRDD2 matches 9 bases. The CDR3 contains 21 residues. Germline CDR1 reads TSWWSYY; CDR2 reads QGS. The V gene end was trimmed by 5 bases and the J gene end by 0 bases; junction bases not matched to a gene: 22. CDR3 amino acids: CALGNGLPTLVRSSDTDKLIF. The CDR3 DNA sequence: TGTGCTCTTGGGAACGGCCTTCCTACGTTGGTAAGGTCATCTGACACCGATAAACTCATCTTT.

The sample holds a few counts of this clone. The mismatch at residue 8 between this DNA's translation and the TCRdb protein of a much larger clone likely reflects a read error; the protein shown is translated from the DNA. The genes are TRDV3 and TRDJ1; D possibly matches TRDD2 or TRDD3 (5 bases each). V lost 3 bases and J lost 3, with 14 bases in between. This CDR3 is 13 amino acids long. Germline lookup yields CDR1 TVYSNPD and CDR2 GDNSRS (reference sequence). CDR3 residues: CAFSFLGADKLIF. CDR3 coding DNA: TGTGCCTTCTCATTCCTGGGCGCCGATAAACTCATCTTT.

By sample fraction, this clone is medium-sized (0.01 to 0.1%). The CDR3 loop reads CALGERNLPTFTGGSYTDKLIF. In nucleotides, the CDR3 is TGTGCTCTTGGGGAACGGAATCTTCCTACGTTTACTGGGGGATCGTACACCGATAAACTCATCTTT. This chain connects TRDV1 to TRDJ1; 10 positions agree with TRDD3. Germline V gene sequence: CDR1 TSWWSYY, CDR2 QGS. V lost 1 base, J lost 0 bases, and 20 bases stayed unmatched. The CDR3 sequence is 22 residues long.

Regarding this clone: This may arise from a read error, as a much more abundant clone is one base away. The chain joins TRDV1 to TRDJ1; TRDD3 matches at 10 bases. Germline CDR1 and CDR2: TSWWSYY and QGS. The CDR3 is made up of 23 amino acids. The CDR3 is CALGDFPLRDYWGILLNTNKLIF. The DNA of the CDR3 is TGTGCTCTTGGGGATTTCCCCCTGAGAGACTACTGGGGGATCTTACTGAACACCAATAAACTCATCTTT.

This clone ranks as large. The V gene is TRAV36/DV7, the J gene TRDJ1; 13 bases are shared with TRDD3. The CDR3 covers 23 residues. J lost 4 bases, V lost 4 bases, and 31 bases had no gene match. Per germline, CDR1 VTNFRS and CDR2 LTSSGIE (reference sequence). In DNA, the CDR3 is TGTGCTGTGTCTTATACCGTTCGGACAACTAGTACTGGGGGATACGTACTGATCGATAAACTCATCTTT. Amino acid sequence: CAVSYTVRTTSTGGYVLIDKLIF. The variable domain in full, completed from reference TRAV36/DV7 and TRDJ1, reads EDKVVQSPLSLVVHEGDTVTLNCSYEVTNFRSLLWYKQEKKAPTFLFMLTSSGIEKKSGRLSSILDKKELSSILNITATQTGDSAIYLCAVSYTVRTTSTGGYVLIDKLIFGKGTRVTVEP.

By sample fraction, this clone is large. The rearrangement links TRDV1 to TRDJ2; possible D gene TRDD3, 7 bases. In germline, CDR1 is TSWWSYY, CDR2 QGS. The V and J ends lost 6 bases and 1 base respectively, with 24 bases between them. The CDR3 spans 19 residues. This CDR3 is CALGPLLPGDIHLTAQLFF. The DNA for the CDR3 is TGTGCTCTTGGCCCCCTCCTACCTGGGGATATTCATTTGACAGCACAACTCTTCTTT.

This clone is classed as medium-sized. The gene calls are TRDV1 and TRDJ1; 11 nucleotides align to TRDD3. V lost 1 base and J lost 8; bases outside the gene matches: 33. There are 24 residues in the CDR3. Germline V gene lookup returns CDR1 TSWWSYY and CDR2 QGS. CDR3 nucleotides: TGTGCTCTTGGGGAACGGGTTGGTCTTCCTACCTTACTGGGGGATAGCCCCGCTGAAATGAAACTCATCTTT. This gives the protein CALGERVGLPTLLGDSPAEMKLIF.

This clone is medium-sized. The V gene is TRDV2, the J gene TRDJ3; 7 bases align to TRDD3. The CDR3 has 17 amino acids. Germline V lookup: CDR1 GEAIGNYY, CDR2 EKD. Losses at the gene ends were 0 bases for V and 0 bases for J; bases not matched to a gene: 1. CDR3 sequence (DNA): TGTGCCTGTGACACCTGGGGGAGCTCCTGGGACACCCGACAGATGTTTTTC. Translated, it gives CACDTWGSSWDTRQMFF.

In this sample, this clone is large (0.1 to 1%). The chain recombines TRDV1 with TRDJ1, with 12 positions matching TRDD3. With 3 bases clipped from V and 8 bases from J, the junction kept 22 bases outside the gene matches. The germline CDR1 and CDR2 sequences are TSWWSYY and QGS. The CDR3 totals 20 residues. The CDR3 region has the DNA TGTGCTCTTGGGGAGCAAGGGGGTCTACTTTGTACTGGGGGATACCCGAAACTCATCTTT. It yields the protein CALGEQGGLLCTGGYPKLIF.

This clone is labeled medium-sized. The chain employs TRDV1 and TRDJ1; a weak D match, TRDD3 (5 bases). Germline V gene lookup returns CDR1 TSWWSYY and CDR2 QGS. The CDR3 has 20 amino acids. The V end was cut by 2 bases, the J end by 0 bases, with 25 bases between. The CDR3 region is CALGESPGASLGRDTDKLIF. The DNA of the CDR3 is TGTGCTCTTGGGGAATCCCCCGGGGCCTCCCTGGGAAGAGACACCGATAAACTCATCTTT.

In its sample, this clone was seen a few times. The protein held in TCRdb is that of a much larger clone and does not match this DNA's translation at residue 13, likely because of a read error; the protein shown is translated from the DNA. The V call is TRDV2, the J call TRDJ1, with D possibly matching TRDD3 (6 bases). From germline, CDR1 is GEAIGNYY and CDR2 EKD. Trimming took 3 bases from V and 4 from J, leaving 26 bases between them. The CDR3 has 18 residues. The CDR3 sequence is CACDPVTGDLSACDKLIF. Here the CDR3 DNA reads TGTGCCTGTGACCCTGTGACAGGGGATCTCTCAGCTTGCGATAAACTCATCTTT.

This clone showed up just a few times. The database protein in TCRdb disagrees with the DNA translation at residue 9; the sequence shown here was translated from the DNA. DNA for the CDR3: TGTGCTCTCCTTCCTTACTGGGGGGTAAAACTCATCTTT. Translation: CALLPYWGVKLIF. V is TRDV1 and J is TRDJ1, with D perhaps matching TRDD3 (8 bases). This CDR3 is built from 13 residues. Germline values: CDR1 TSWWSYY, CDR2 QGS. V shed 9 bases and J shed 8 bases, with 19 bases lying between them.

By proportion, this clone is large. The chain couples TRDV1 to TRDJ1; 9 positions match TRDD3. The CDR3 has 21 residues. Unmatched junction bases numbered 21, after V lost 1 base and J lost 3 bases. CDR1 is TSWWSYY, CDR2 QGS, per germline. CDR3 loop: CALGEQSRRRGGYLGPDKLIF. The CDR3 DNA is TGTGCTCTTGGGGAACAATCCCGACGGAGGGGGGGATACTTGGGTCCCGATAAACTCATCTTT.

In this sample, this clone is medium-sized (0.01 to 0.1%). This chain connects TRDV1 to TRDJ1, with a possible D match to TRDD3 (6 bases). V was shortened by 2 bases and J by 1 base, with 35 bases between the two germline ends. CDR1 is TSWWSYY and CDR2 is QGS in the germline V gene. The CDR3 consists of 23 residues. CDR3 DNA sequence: TGTGCTCTTGGGGAATGGACGGGTACCCGCTCCCCTGCGCTGGGGATCCCCACCGATAAACTCATCTTT. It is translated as CALGEWTGTRSPALGIPTDKLIF.

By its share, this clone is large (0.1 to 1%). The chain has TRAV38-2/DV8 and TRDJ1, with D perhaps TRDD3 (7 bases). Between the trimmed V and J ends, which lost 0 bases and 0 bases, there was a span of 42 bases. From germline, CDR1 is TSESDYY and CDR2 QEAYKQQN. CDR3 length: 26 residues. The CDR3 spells CAYRSAFRILSVTGANRRGDTDKLIF. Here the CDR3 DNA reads TGTGCTTATAGGAGCGCGTTTCGGATCCTATCAGTAACTGGGGCAAATAGGAGGGGAGACACCGATAAACTCATCTTT.

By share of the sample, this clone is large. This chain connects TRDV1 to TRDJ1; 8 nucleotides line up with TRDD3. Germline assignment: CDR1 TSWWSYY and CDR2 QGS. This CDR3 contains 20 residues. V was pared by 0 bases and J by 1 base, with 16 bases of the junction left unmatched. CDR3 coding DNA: TGTGCTCTTGGGGAACTGATGGAAAAGGGAGGACTGGGGGCCACCGATAAACTCATCTTT. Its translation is CALGELMEKGGLGATDKLIF.

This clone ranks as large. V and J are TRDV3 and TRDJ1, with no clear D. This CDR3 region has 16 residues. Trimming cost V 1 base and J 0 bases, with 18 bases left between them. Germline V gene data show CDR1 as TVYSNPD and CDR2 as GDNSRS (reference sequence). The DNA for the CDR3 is TGTGCCTTTAAAACAAGTCCCTGGAGGTACACCGATAAACTCATCTTT. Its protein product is CAFKTSPWRYTDKLIF.

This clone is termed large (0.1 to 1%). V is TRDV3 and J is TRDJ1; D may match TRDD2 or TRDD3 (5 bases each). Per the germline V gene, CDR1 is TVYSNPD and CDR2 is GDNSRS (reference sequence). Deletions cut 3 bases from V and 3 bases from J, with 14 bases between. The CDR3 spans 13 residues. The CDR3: CAFSFLGSDKLIF. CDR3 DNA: TGTGCCTTCTCATTCCTGGGCTCCGATAAACTCATCTTT.

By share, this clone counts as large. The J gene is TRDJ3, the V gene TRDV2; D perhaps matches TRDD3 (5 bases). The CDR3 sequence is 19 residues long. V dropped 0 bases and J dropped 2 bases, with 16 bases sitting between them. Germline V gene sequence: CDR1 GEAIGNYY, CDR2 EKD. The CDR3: CACDTIGEPVAWDTRQMFF. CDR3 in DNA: TGTGCCTGTGACACCATCGGGGAGCCCGTCGCCTGGGACACCCGACAGATGTTTTTC.